One sample yielded the 6 T cell receptor beta chains listed below, sequenced in a study of CD8 T cells in ankylosing spondylitis. Using its own MiXCR run on the 5' RACE reads, TCRdb lists one record per CDR3 protein. Counted here are hundreds of thousands of distinct CDR3 sequences, around a quarter occurring once; the ten biggest clones make up approximately 6.6%. What was sequenced was blood, either unsorted or a sorted T cell fraction (not recorded which). The receptors were sampled from a male donor with ankylosing spondylitis or in good health (not recorded which).

This clonotype was detected many times. The rearrangement joins TRBV29-1 to TRBJ2-3, with 7 nucleotides matching TRBD2. The CDR3 is 15 residues long. Germline-derived CDR1 and CDR2 are SQVTM and ANQGSEA. V lost 5 bases to trimming and J lost 3 bases; unmatched junction nucleotides: 11. CDR3 sequence (DNA): TGCAGCGTTTCGGACTATTGGCGGGGGACAGATACGCAGTATTTT. It encodes CSVSDYWRGTDTQYF.

This clonotype was counted a single time. A much more abundant neighbour one base away suggests this may be a read error. J is TRBJ2-4 and V is TRBV20-1, with 9 nucleotides matching TRBD1. The CDR3 contains 20 residues. The germline gives CDR1 DFQATT, CDR2 SNEGSKA (reference sequence). CDR3 bases: TGCTGTGCTAGAGCTCAGCAGGGACAGGGAGCGAGTGGGACCAAAAACATTCAGTACTTC. This codes for CCARAQQGQGASGTKNIQYF.

This clonotype was detected ten times or more. V usage is TRBV7-9 and J usage is TRBJ1-6; D ambiguous. Per germline, CDR1 SEHNR and CDR2 FQNEAQ (reference sequence). The CDR3 is made up of 12 amino acids. Trimming left V 3 bases short and J 7 bases short, with 4 bases between. For the CDR3, the DNA is TGTGCCAGCAGCTTGAGGAATTCACCCCTCCACTTT. Amino acid sequence: CASSLRNSPLHF.

The V call is TRBV20-1, the J call TRBJ2-1; TRBD2 aligns across 11 bases. Unmatched junction bases numbered 12, after V lost 5 bases and J lost 9 bases. The CDR3 extends over 15 amino acids. Per germline, CDR1 DFQATT and CDR2 SNEGSKA (reference sequence). This chain's CDR3 is CSAALYSGRAAEQFF. The CDR3 DNA sequence: TGCAGTGCTGCCCTCTATAGCGGGAGGGCGGCTGAGCAGTTCTTC.

This clonotype was counted many times. The chain employs TRBV6-2 or TRBV6-3 and TRBJ2-1; D remains ambiguous. Germline V gene lookup returns CDR1 MNHEY and CDR2 SVGEGT. V was clipped by 6 bases and J by 0 bases, with 15 bases between them. The CDR3 covers 16 residues. CDR3 sequence reads: CASRPLGSSSYNEQFF. The DNA for the CDR3 is TGTGCCAGCAGGCCCCTTGGGTCGAGCTCCTACAATGAGCAGTTCTTC.

This clonotype was picked up many times. The gene calls are TRBV2 and TRBJ1-2; 11 nucleotides agree with TRBD1. The junction had 9 bases not matched to a gene; V was cut back by 4 bases and J by 2 bases. Germline V gives CDR1 SNHLY, CDR2 FYNNEI. The CDR3 contains 17 residues. The CDR3 loop reads CASSVFGQGAVNYGYTF. The DNA of the CDR3 is TGTGCCAGCAGTGTTTTCGGACAGGGGGCCGTGAACTATGGCTACACCTTC.